The source of this T cell receptor (beta chain) is a study of control samples from healthy donors and cancer patients. Libraries were prepared by immunoSEQ multiplex PCR; TCRdb keeps only in-frame clonotypes and omits some of them. Of approximately 220,000 clones in the sample, around 94% were seen once. Trimming pared 8 bases from V and 9 bases from J, leaving 11 bases between. Germline loops: CDR1 ENHRY, CDR2 SYGVKD. There are 11 residues in the CDR3. J is TRBJ1-5 and V is TRBV10-3, with unresolved D. The source is a man aged 50-59 years in good health. Sequencing was done on a sample of blood. Written as DNA, the CDR3 is TGTGCCATCTCCTCGGGAGGGCCCCAGCATTTT. Its protein is CAISSGGPQHF.